These 16 T cell receptor beta chains came from one sample sequenced in a study of blood T cell repertoires in COVID-19. The method was immunoSEQ multiplex PCR; TCRdb's version includes in-frame clones alone and lacks a portion of them. This table holds approximately 150,000 clones, around 80% found once. The specimen sequenced was PBMCs or T cells enriched from blood (not recorded which). The receptors here all came from a man aged 65 to 79 who had been exposed to COVID-19.

CDR3 region: CASSIKGDDGYTF. The CDR3 nucleotides are TGTGCCAGTAGTATCAAAGGGGATGATGGCTACACCTTC. The V call is TRBV19, the J call TRBJ1-2; D possibly corresponds to TRBD1 (5 bases). The germline gives CDR1 LNHDA, CDR2 SQIVND (reference sequence). Between the trimmed V and J ends, which lost 3 bases and 6 bases, there was a span of 11 bases. The CDR3 has 13 residues.

This chain connects TRBV21-1 to TRBJ1-1; the table names TRBD1, a call not compared with the DNA. TRBV21-1 is tagged as a pseudogene. The CDR3 loop spans 13 amino acids. The CDR3 spells CAGLTGADTEAFF. DNA for the CDR3: TGTGCCGGACTGACAGGGGCCGACACTGAAGCTTTCTTT.

V gene TRBV19 combines with J gene TRBJ2-1; 8 nucleotides match TRBD1. This CDR3 contains 13 residues. Germline loops: CDR1 LNHDA, CDR2 SQIVND (reference sequence). After removal of 3 bases from V and 7 bases from J, the junction contained 2 bases not matched to a gene. The CDR3 is CASSIDRGNEQFF. The CDR3 nucleotides read TGTGCCAGTAGTATTGACAGGGGAAATGAGCAGTTCTTC.

The chain joins TRBV12-5 to TRBJ2-6; D possibly corresponds to TRBD1 (5 bases). V was cut by 3 bases and J by 1 base, with 7 bases left in between. The germline V gene has CDR1 LGHNT and CDR2 FRNRAP. The CDR3 extends over 15 amino acids. The CDR3 nucleotides read TGTGCTAGTGGTTTAGGGGTGTCTGGGGCCAACGTCCTGACTTTC. Its protein is CASGLGVSGANVLTF. The complete variable domain, with remaining parts taken from reference TRBV12-5 and TRBJ2-6, reads DARVTQTPRHKVTEMGQEVTMRCQPILGHNTVFWYRQTMMQGLELLAYFRNRAPLDDSGMPKDRFSAEMPDATLATLKIQPSEPRDSAVYFCASGLGVSGANVLTFGAGSRLTVL.

The chain links TRBV11-2 to TRBJ1-2; 8 bases line up with TRBD1. Trimming took 5 bases from V and 1 from J; bases not matched to a gene: 9. CDR1 and CDR2 from the germline V gene are SGHAT and FQNNGV. The CDR3 has 16 amino acids. The CDR3 loop reads CASSSQGQDNNYGYTF. CDR3 nucleotide sequence: TGTGCCAGCAGCAGCCAGGGACAGGATAATAACTATGGCTACACCTTC.

The chain has TRBV27 and TRBJ1-5, with a possible D match to TRBD1 (6 bases). There are 16 residues in the CDR3. The V gene lost 6 bases and the J gene lost 0 bases, with 15 bases spanning the gap. Germline CDR1 is MNHEY and CDR2 is SMNVEV (reference sequence). DNA of the CDR3: TGTGCCAGCAGGACAGGCCATTCCACTAGCAATCAGCCCCAGCATTTT. The encoded protein is CASRTGHSTSNQPQHF.

Only one count was recorded for this clone. This chain joins TRBV5-8 and TRBJ2-5, with TRBD1 as a possible D gene (5 bases). Germline V gives CDR1 SGHTS, CDR2 YDEGEE. The V end lost 4 bases, the J end lost 3 bases, and 13 bases lay between the germline ends. The CDR3 runs 14 residues. This CDR3 is CASSPMGRKETQYF. The DNA of the CDR3 is TGTGCCAGCAGCCCCATGGGGCGGAAAGAGACCCAGTACTTC.

This chain uses TRBV6-5 with TRBJ1-5; 8 positions match TRBD1. J lost 0 bases, V lost 6 bases, and 4 bases had no gene match. Germline V CDR1 and CDR2: MNHEY, SVGAGI. The CDR3 has 15 amino acids. In DNA, the CDR3 is TGTGCCAGCAGATTCACAGGGGGTAGCAATCAGCCCCAGCATTTT. As protein: CASRFTGGSNQPQHF.

The chain employs TRBV19 and TRBJ2-3; 8 bases fit TRBD1. The germline V gene has CDR1 LNHDA and CDR2 SQIVND (reference sequence). The CDR3 length is 17 residues. The ends lost 1 base at V and 4 bases at J; junction bases unmatched: 10. The CDR3 sequence is CASSIGSWTGPADTQYF. CDR3 bases: TGTGCCAGTAGTATAGGCTCGTGGACAGGGCCGGCAGATACGCAGTATTTT.

The J gene is TRBJ2-3, the V gene TRBV28; 11 bases fit TRBD2. Germline-derived CDR1 and CDR2 are MDHEN and SYDVKM. V shed 1 base, J shed 4 bases, and the junction held 4 bases outside the gene matches. The CDR3 is 16 amino acids. CDR3: CASSLLAGGGPDTQYF. CDR3 DNA sequence: TGTGCCAGCAGTTTATTAGCGGGAGGGGGTCCAGATACGCAGTATTTT.

The chain uses TRBV12-1 and TRBJ1-1. TRBV12-1 is a documented pseudogene. CDR3 length equals 13 residues. The CDR3 spells CASSFDGGGEAFF. The CDR3 region has the DNA TGTGCCAGCAGCTTTGATGGGGGGGGTGAAGCTTTCTTT.

The CDR3 sequence: CASSFSDRVGHGYTF. The CDR3 DNA reads as TGTGCCAGCAGCTTCTCCGACAGGGTGGGACATGGCTACACCTTC. This sequence joins TRBV5-5 and TRBJ1-2; 7 bases line up with TRBD1. Per germline, CDR1 SGHKS and CDR2 YYEKEE (reference sequence). J lost 6 bases, V lost 2 bases, and 10 bases had no gene match. This CDR3 region has 15 residues.

The chain couples TRBV3-1 (or the pseudogene TRBV3-2) to TRBJ2-2, with 9 positions matching TRBD1. Per germline, CDR1 LGHDT and CDR2 YNNKEL (reference sequence). V lost 8 bases, J lost 7 bases, and 17 bases stayed unmatched. CDR3 length equals 17 residues. CDR3 sequence reads: CASPYKGGTGRSGELFF. The CDR3 DNA sequence: TGTGCCAGCCCTTATAAAGGGGGGACAGGGCGAAGCGGGGAGCTGTTTTTT.

The CDR3 reads CASSTGATNYGYTF. The CDR3 DNA sequence: TGTGCCTCCTCTACAGGGGCGACTAACTATGGCTACACCTTC. The genes are TRBV5-4 and TRBJ1-2; 7 bases line up with TRBD1. The CDR3 totals 14 residues. CDR1 and CDR2 (germline): SGHNT, YYREEE (reference sequence). Trimming at V came to 10 bases and at J to 0 bases, leaving 9 bases not matched to a gene.

V gene TRBV4-3 combines with J gene TRBJ1-4; maybe TRBD1 (5 bases). The CDR3 loop spans 15 amino acids. Germline CDR1 reads LGHNA; CDR2 reads YSLEER. The V gene lost 0 bases and the J gene lost 5 bases, with 10 bases spanning the gap. The CDR3 DNA is TGCGCCAGCAGCCAAGATTTTGGGGCAAATGAAAAACTGTTTTTT. Protein product: CASSQDFGANEKLFF.

In this sample, this clone turned up a few times. The V and J genes are TRBV6-2 or TRBV6-3 and TRBJ2-2; perhaps TRBD1 as D (6 bases). CDR1 MNHEY and CDR2 SVGEGT come from the germline V gene. Trimming took off 4 bases at V and 5 bases at J, with 14 bases between the two ends. The CDR3 has 15 residues. CDR3 amino acids: CASSLRTGWTGELFF. The CDR3 DNA reads as TGTGCCAGCAGTTTGAGAACAGGGTGGACCGGGGAGCTGTTTTTT.